The source of this T cell receptor (beta chain) is a study of shared clonotypes between healthy human individuals. The junction had 6 bases not matched to a gene; V was cut back by 5 bases and J by 9 bases. Germline assignment: CDR1 MDHEN and CDR2 SYDVKM. There are 13 residues in the CDR3. In this sample, this clone turned up once. The antigen remains undetermined. Sorted-subset replicate PCR reactions were performed with about 200 ng DNA, corresponding to tens of thousands of T cell genomes. Profiling relied on immunoSEQ multiplex PCR, and the TCRdb table lists in-frame clones only, not all of them. The sample carries about 2,100,000 clones, 85% to 95% recorded once. The naive CD8 subset, CD45RO-negative cells positively selected for CCR7, excluded terminally differentiated effector memory CD45RA+ cells. Study-wide results and limits: Memory subsets generally showed smaller estimated richness than naive subsets did. The low donor count limited represented genetic and exposure-history diversity.

The receptor's source is a man aged 18 to 35 in good health. Some clones in this sample may be carry-over from other donors' samples. Sequenced sample: naive CD8+ T cells from PBMCs. The chain has TRBV28 and TRBJ2-1, with 8 bases fitting TRBD1. The CDR3: CASSQNTGGEQFF. CDR3 in DNA: TGTGCCAGCAGTCAAAATACAGGGGGTGAGCAGTTCTTC. Full variable domain (remainder filled in from reference TRBV28 and TRBJ2-1): DVKVTQSSRYLVKRTGEKVFLECVQDMDHENMFWYRQDPGLGLRLIYFSYDVKMKEKGDIPEGYSVSREKKERFSLILESASTNQTSMYLCASSQNTGGEQFFGPGTRLTVL.